This T cell receptor (beta chain) is from a study of T cells after yellow fever vaccination. Study context: Low-cell-number fractions underwent preparation using SMART-Seq v4 Ultra Low Input. The study, taken as a whole, reports: Boosting was followed by the reappearance of most primary-vaccination clones (less than 98% CD4, roughly 90% CD8). FACS-sorted repertoires might harbor abundant contaminating clonotypes from the bulk population.

This clonotype appeared a few times. Its antigen remains unknown. 5'RACE template switching generated TCR cDNA, adding a universal primer site and UMIs. Each CDR3 protein gets one entry after TCRdb re-called the 5' RACE reads with MiXCR. Of fewer than 450,000 distinct CDR3 sequences detected, around 10% appear once; the ten largest clones hold more than 15%. The CDR3 covers 18 residues. The germline gives CDR1 LNHNV, CDR2 YYDKDF (reference sequence). V dropped 0 bases and J dropped 4; count of bases not matched to a gene: 10. The chain carries TRBV15 and TRBJ2-1, with 9 bases fitting TRBD2. Sequences were derived from PBMCs, sampled on the day of the first yellow fever vaccination. This receptor was identified in a man aged 18 to 30 who received the YFV17D yellow fever vaccine. CDR3 region: CATSREGPGGGGYNEQFF. The CDR3 nucleotides are TGTGCCACCAGCAGAGAAGGTCCTGGCGGGGGGGGGTACAATGAGCAGTTCTTC. Full variable domain (remainder filled in from reference TRBV15 and TRBJ2-1): DAMVIQNPRYQVTQFGKPVTLSCSQTLNHNVMYWYQQKSSQAPKLLFHYYDKDFNNEADTPDNFQSRRPNTSFCFLDIRSPGLGDTAMYLCATSREGPGGGGYNEQFFGPGTRLTVL.